This TCR beta chain was sequenced for a study of blood T cells in healthy people across ages (dated by TCRdb to the mid-2010s). About the investigation overall: In model experiments, template switching captured roughly one uniquely barcoded TCR beta cDNA molecule for every two T cells. To track age-related changes in TCR beta repertoire diversity, the study relied on deep sequencing normalized with unique cDNA molecular identifiers. Four age groups were formed from the donors: young (average about 15 years), middle-aged (around 39), aged (over 55) and long-lived (about 80). To avoid experimental bias, donors of different ages were spread randomly across the sequencing lanes. For two donors (one aged 18 to 29 and one aged 80 or older), the study analyzed two additional independent replicas of 1 million unique cDNA reads from the same blood draw. The study at large found these results: Total diversity estimates from one million sequenced T cells were considered lower bounds and underestimates. Conclusive comparison of naive and antigen-experienced compartments was prevented by the profiling of bulk unsorted PBMCs. Observed TCR beta diversity per million T cells fell roughly linearly with age, and a significant reduction was already apparent by age around 40. The percentage of naive T cells measured by flow cytometry correlated strongly with observed TCR beta diversity. Because donor CMV infection status was unknown, age-related changes in expanded clonotypes were potentially confounded. The long-lived group showed more naive CD4+ T cells, fewer expanded clones and increased TCR diversity than the aged group, suggesting age selection.

The germline V gene yields SQVTM for CDR1 and ANQGSEA for CDR2. The CDR3, from cysteine to phenylalanine, totals 15 residues. Just the 45-base CDR3 DNA is kept, in frame starting at base 1. At the junction V is shortened by 6 bases and J by 3 bases; bases outside the gene matches: 10. This clonotype was observed many times. Its antigen remains undetermined. No base quality values were provided; no much bigger clone lies one nucleotide off. The donors were some 39 Caucasian individuals from Russia, aged 6 to 90 years, who were systemically healthy. Approximately 11 milliliters of peripheral blood were drawn from each donor into EDTA-treated Vacutainer tubes. Ficoll-Paque density-gradient centrifugation was used to isolate PBMCs, with at least 7 million per sample. Total RNA was extracted from PBMCs with Trizol reagent, with at least 6 micrograms obtained per sample. Naive CD45RAhigh/CD27high T cell percentages were measured by flow cytometry on a PBMC aliquot from every donor.

The protocol used for the library was 5' RACE. The sequencer was an Illumina HiSeq 2500. The second PCR ran for about 7 to 11 cycles and used a J-beta primer mix along with a sample-barcoded 5' primer. A template-switch 5' adaptor carrying 12 random nucleotides introduced a unique molecular identifier onto each TCR beta cDNA molecule. Each sample yielded at least 3 million CDR3-containing paired-end reads. All of the RNA was converted into first-strand cDNA using the Mint cDNA synthesis kit, with a TRBC-specific oligonucleotide serving as the primer. Following uracil-DNA glycosylase treatment, a first 18-cycle PCR with universal primers M1SS and BC2_uni_R was performed on all cDNA. The authors' analysis ran thus. For normalization, 1 million high-quality reads were randomly selected from each sample, with every read carrying a distinct molecular identifier. Reads with shared molecular identifiers were discarded instead of being binned into consensus sequences. MiTCR, set to a Q25 quality threshold and the strictest error-elimination algorithm, was used for CDR3 identification, clonotype clustering and error correction. A nonparametric unseen species model using Euler transformation provided a lower-bound estimate of total TCR beta diversity. TCRdb ran its own pipeline on the public reads, namely fastp trimming at Q25 and MiXCR clone calling, and kept in-frame beta chains. Every distinct CDR3 protein forms one entry, paired with its most common genes and DNA. The V and J calls here are based on TCRdb, not the publication. In this sample the table shows about 1.6 million distinct CDR3 sequences, almost 35% of which occur a single time. Approximately 11% of the sample goes to the ten largest clones.

The receptor was isolated from a woman aged 30 to 39 in good health. Source material: blood. Here the chain combines TRBV29-1 and TRBJ2-7, with 11 middle bases fitting TRBD1. For the CDR3, the sequence is CSVWTGGGKVYEQYF. The sequence in DNA is TGCAGCGTATGGACAGGGGGCGGTAAGGTCTACGAGCAGTACTTC.